This T cell receptor beta chain was sequenced for a study of blood T cell repertoires in COVID-19 (TCRdb year 2020). Notes on the research overall: Samples covering the acute and convalescent phases of COVID-19 were provided by collaborators in the United States, Italy and Spain. Where HLA class I and class II types were available, the types were taken from metadata supplied by the sample provider, not from assay-based typing. The repertoires were made available in a free public database intended to serve as a resource for research on the immune response to SARS-CoV-2. Nearly every sample came with metadata listing a de-identified subject ID, COVID-19 status, age in years and sex. Samples were obtained from the ongoing ImmuneRACE study (first 160 participants) and from 1,000 to 1,500 subjects provided by 6 global collaborators. Subjects who had been exposed to COVID-19, were actively infected with it, or had recovered from it provided the deeply sampled blood TCRbeta repertoires that made up the dataset. The prospective study material was composed of cDNA or gDNA derived from T cells, B-cell-depleted T cells, or PBMCs.

The immunoSEQ Assay, a bias-controlled multiplex PCR, was used to amplify TCRbeta CDR3 regions from genomic DNA. On the authors' methods: Within the assay, amplification of reference gene primers was used to estimate how many nucleated cells each sample contained. Sequence reads were collapsed and filtered to measure the absolute abundance of every unique TCRbeta CDR3 rearrangement. For each sample, productive Simpson clonality was calculated as the square root of Simpson's diversity index across productive rearrangements. TCRdb's version of the immuneACCESS table is confined to in-frame rearrangements and falls short of the full clone set. An unresolved V gene accounts for under half of the shortfall where checked; the remainder is of unknown origin. V, J and clone size reflect that table, while D and trimming were determined from the DNA. In all, the sample holds 100,000 to 110,000 clones, and roughly nine tenths of those were seen once. The top ten hold 7.4% of the sample.

Of note for this clone: Its antigen is currently not known. No quality values exist for individual bases; no much larger clone is one base distant.

The collaborating institutions used their own protocols to collect whole blood in K2EDTA tubes. For TCRbeta analysis, collaborators shipped samples in one of three forms: frozen whole blood, isolated PBMCs, or DNA extracted from either of those sample types. V is clipped by 4 bases and J by 3 bases, and the sequence between their germline boundaries is 7 bases long. Counted from cysteine to phenylalanine, this CDR3 has 13 amino acids. CDR3 DNA only is kept here, 39 bases in frame from base 1. From a lookup of the germline V gene (reference sequence), CDR1 and CDR2 are LGHDT and YNNKEL. Study-wide conclusions, independent of this receptor: The amount of clinical and demographic metadata varied by source and participant and was provided uncurated.

The TCR sequence derives from a man aged 25 to 40 in a cohort sampled during active COVID-19. Here the chain combines TRBV3-1 (or the pseudogene TRBV3-2) and TRBJ1-3; TRBD1 could be the D gene, as 5 bases match. The sample was peripheral blood. The nucleotide sequence reads as follows: TGTGCCAGCAGCCCAGGGAATGGAAACACCATATATTTT. Its protein reads: CASSPGNGNTIYF.